In its sample, the clone carrying this TCR beta chain was seen once. The antigen is not known. Only in-frame clones appear in the TCRdb table, and some are missing; sequencing was by immunoSEQ multiplex PCR. The table shows 50,000 to 70,000 clones, with about 85% occurring only once. This sample stems from a study of OX40 agonist ivuxolimab in advanced cancers. Across the study: Treatment of patients was with ivuxolimab, an agonistic anti-OX40 (CD134) antibody.

Findings of the study overall: In general, CD8+ T cells held more expanded clones than CD4+ did, on average. Nonresponders, in some cases, also had low normalized T-cell clonal expansion. In the 0.1 to 3.0 mg/kg range, CD4+ and CD8+ blood T cells had expanded clonally by week 6.

The source of this sequence is an adult with an advanced solid tumor such as melanoma, head and neck, liver or kidney cancer. This sample comprised CD4+ or CD8+ T cells sorted from blood, obtained in a trial of the OX40 agonist ivuxolimab.

The CDR3 nucleotides are TGTGCCAGCAGCGTGAGACGTGAAGAGACCCAGTACTTC. Amino acid sequence: CASSVRREETQYF. The rearrangement joins TRBV9 to TRBJ2-5; D uncertain. This CDR3 has 13 amino acids. V lost 2 bases, J lost 3 bases, and 8 bases lay in between. Per the germline V gene, CDR1 is SGDLS and CDR2 is YYNGEE.